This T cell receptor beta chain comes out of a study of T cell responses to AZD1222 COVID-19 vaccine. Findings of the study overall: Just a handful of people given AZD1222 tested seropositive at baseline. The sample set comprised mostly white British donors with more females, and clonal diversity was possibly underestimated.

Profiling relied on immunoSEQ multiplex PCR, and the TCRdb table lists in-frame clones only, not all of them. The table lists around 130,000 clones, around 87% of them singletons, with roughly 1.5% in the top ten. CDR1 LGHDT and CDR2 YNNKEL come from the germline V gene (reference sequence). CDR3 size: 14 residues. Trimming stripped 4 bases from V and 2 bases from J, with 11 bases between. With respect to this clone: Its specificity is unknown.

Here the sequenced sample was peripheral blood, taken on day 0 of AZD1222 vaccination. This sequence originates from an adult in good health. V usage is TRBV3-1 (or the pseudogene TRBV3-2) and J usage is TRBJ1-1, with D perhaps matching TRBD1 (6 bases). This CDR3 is CASSLTQGNTEAFF. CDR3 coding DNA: TGTGCCAGCAGCCTAACACAGGGTAACACTGAAGCTTTCTTT.